These 21 T cell receptor beta chains originate from one sample sequenced in a study of shared T cell receptors in the human thymus. Clones were sequenced by immunoSEQ multiplex PCR, and TCRdb holds only the in-frame ones, with some missing. The table includes 720,000 or so clones, roughly 85% detected once. This same sample was also part of a study on human thymus T cells.

Sequencing was performed on thymocytes. The receptors originated from a girl under two years old with a congenital heart defect.

The chain is built from TRBV6-5 and TRBJ2-1, with 7 bases aligning to TRBD1. The germline V gene encodes CDR1 MNHEY and CDR2 SVGAGI. The CDR3 extends over 15 amino acids. Trimming at V came to 5 bases and at J to 5 bases, leaving 9 bases not matched to a gene. CDR3 sequence: CASSTDRDSNNEQFF. For the CDR3, the DNA is TGTGCCAGCAGTACTGACCGGGACAGCAACAATGAGCAGTTCTTC.

The rearrangement links TRBV7-3 to TRBJ2-2; 10 nucleotides align to TRBD2. Germline CDR1 is SGHTA and CDR2 is FQGTGA. The CDR3 extends over 16 amino acids. Trimming cost V 5 bases and J 3 bases; bases outside gene matches: 6. This CDR3 reads CASSMTSGPDTGELFF. CDR3 sequence (DNA): TGTGCCAGCAGCATGACTAGCGGGCCAGACACCGGGGAGCTGTTTTTT.

This clone has a single count. The chain combines TRBV7-9 with TRBJ2-3; D is perhaps TRBD1 (6 bases). CDR1 and CDR2 from the germline V gene are SEHNR and FQNEAQ (reference sequence). The CDR3 has 15 amino acids. Trimming took off 1 base at V and 4 bases at J, with 12 bases between the two ends. CDR3 loop: CASSLGQDRSDTQYF. Written as DNA, the CDR3 is TGTGCCAGCAGCTTAGGACAGGACCGATCAGATACGCAGTATTTT.

V and J are TRBV4-1 and TRBJ1-1; no clear D. The CDR3 contains 15 residues. Germline V gene data show CDR1 as MGHRA and CDR2 as YSYEKL. V was cut by 1 base and J by 2 bases, with 11 bases left in between. Written as DNA, the CDR3 is TGCGCCAGCAGCCAAGGTGGGCTAGCCAACACTGAAGCTTTCTTT. Translated: CASSQGGLANTEAFF.

This chain joins TRBV7-2 and TRBJ1-1, with D possibly matching TRBD1 (5 bases). CDR3 length equals 14 residues. Germline V gene sequence: CDR1 SGHTA, CDR2 FQGNSA. Between the trimmed V and J ends, which lost 1 base and 0 bases, there was a span of 6 bases. Written as DNA, the CDR3 is TGTGCCAGCAGCTTAGGGACACTGAACACTGAAGCTTTCTTT. It translates to CASSLGTLNTEAFF.

V usage is TRBV7-2 and J usage is TRBJ2-3; 9 bases align to TRBD2. J gave up 1 base and V 5 bases, and 7 bases lay outside the gene matches. CDR3 length: 16 residues. Germline CDR1 reads SGHTA; CDR2 reads FQGNSA. The CDR3 here is CASSAPTSGGTDTQYF. For the CDR3, the DNA is TGTGCCAGCAGCGCACCGACTAGCGGAGGCACAGATACGCAGTATTTT.

This chain uses TRBV7-4 with TRBJ1-1; unclear D gene. Germline CDR1 SGHVT, CDR2 SQSDAQ. V shed 2 bases and J shed 2 bases, with 15 bases lying between them. This CDR3 comprises 16 residues. CDR3 residues: CASSLMAPRGNTEAFF. The DNA for the CDR3 is TGTGCCAGCAGCTTAATGGCCCCTAGAGGTAACACTGAAGCTTTCTTT.

The chain carries TRBV27 and TRBJ1-5, with TRBD1 matching over 8 bases. In germline, CDR1 is MNHEY, CDR2 SMNVEV (reference sequence). The CDR3 is made up of 13 amino acids. The junction had 2 bases not matched to a gene; V was cut back by 4 bases and J by 6 bases. Here the CDR3 reads CASSSRGLQPQHF. The CDR3 nucleotides read TGTGCCAGCAGTTCCAGGGGGCTTCAGCCCCAGCATTTT.

Note on this clone: The same CDR3 is also encoded by other DNA sequences in this sample. V gene TRBV6-5 combines with J gene TRBJ1-4; 7 nucleotides agree with TRBD1. Looked up from germline, CDR1 is MNHEY and CDR2 is SVGAGI. The trim removed 5 bases at V and 6 bases at J, leaving 9 bases unmatched. The length of the CDR3 is 15 residues. The CDR3 sequence is CASSTRDRVDEKLFF. In DNA, the CDR3 is TGTGCCAGCAGTACCCGAGACAGGGTAGATGAAAAACTGTTTTTT.

The chain carries TRBV6-5 and TRBJ2-1; 9 nucleotides line up with TRBD2. CDR1 and CDR2 from the germline V gene are MNHEY and SVGAGI. Trimming at V came to 5 bases and at J to 5 bases, leaving 4 bases not matched to a gene. The CDR3 has 14 amino acids. The CDR3, as DNA: TGTGCCAGCAGTACCTTAGCGGGGGACAATGAGCAGTTCTTC. Amino acid sequence: CASSTLAGDNEQFF.

Note on this clone: The junction shows a germline mismatch at one end, possibly a read error. CDR3 sequence reads: CASSGGSSNAEAFF. The CDR3 region has the DNA TGTGCCAGCAGCGGAGGATCGTCGAACGCTGAAGCTTTCTTT. The chain uses TRBV9 and TRBJ1-1; no definite D call. CDR3 length: 14 residues. CDR1 is SGDLS, CDR2 YYNGEE, per germline.

V usage is TRBV4-1 and J usage is TRBJ2-3, with 7 bases fitting TRBD1. This CDR3 is 20 amino acids long. V was pared by 1 base and J by 1 base, with 17 bases of the junction left unmatched. The germline CDR1 and CDR2 sequences are MGHRA and YSYEKL. The CDR3 DNA is TGCGCCAGCAGCCAAGGCTATAACCAACCGGGACAGAGCTGCACAGATACGCAGTATTTT. Amino acids: CASSQGYNQPGQSCTDTQYF.

The chain is built from TRBV14 and TRBJ1-2; 7 bases are shared with TRBD1. Germline CDR1 and CDR2: SGHDN and FVKESK. The trim removed 3 bases at V and 4 bases at J, leaving 5 bases unmatched. This CDR3 comprises 14 residues. The CDR3 nucleotides are TGTGCCAGCAGCCACGGACAGGACAGCTATGGCTACACCTTC. Translated, it gives CASSHGQDSYGYTF.

This chain uses TRBV6-6 with TRBJ1-2; D is ambiguous. Germline V lookup: CDR1 MNHNY, CDR2 SVGAGI (reference sequence). The CDR3 spans 16 residues. Deletions cut 0 bases from V and 3 bases from J, with 14 bases between. The DNA of the CDR3 is TGTGCCAGCAGTTACTCCCAGCCCCGAGGCGACTATGGCTACACCTTC. It yields the protein CASSYSQPRGDYGYTF.

This clone came up a few times. The chain recombines TRBV5-1 with TRBJ1-6; no clear D. V was pared by 6 bases and J by 7 bases, with 11 bases between. The CDR3 extends over 13 amino acids. The germline gives CDR1 SGHRS, CDR2 YFSETQ. The CDR3 protein is CASMYHENSPLHF. DNA for the CDR3: TGCGCCAGCATGTATCATGAGAATTCACCCCTCCACTTT.

The chain is built from TRBV29-1 and TRBJ1-2; D possibly corresponds to TRBD1 (6 bases). CDR3 length equals 15 residues. Germline CDR1 is SQVTM and CDR2 is ANQGSEA. Between the trimmed V and J ends, which lost 6 bases and 7 bases, there was a span of 24 bases. CDR3: CSVPEGIRTAVGYTF. The CDR3 DNA reads TGCAGCGTGCCTGAGGGGATCAGGACAGCCGTTGGCTACACCTTC.

The chain employs TRBV7-4 and TRBJ2-5, with TRBD2 matching 10 bases. Near its end, the DNA agrees better with TRBJ2-7, so the J call may be wrong. Germline values: CDR1 SGHVT, CDR2 SQSDAQ. CDR3 length equals 16 residues. Written as DNA, the CDR3 is TGTGCCAGCAGCTTAGCACCTAGCGGGGGATCCTACGAGCAGTACTTC. The encoded protein is CASSLAPSGGSYEQYF.

J is TRBJ2-3 and V is TRBV7-9; the match to TRBD1 covers 10 bases. J was trimmed by 8 bases and V by 5 bases; bases with no gene match: 10. Germline V gene data show CDR1 as SEHNR and CDR2 as FQNEAQ (reference sequence). The CDR3 is 15 amino acids. Here the CDR3 DNA reads TGTGCCAGCAGCCACCCGGGACAGGGGAGACGTACGCAGTATTTT. As protein: CASSHPGQGRRTQYF.

This chain joins TRBV5-1 and TRBJ2-7; the D is unclear. The germline V gene has CDR1 SGHRS and CDR2 YFSETQ. CDR3 size: 13 residues. Between the trimmed V and J ends, which lost 4 bases and 3 bases, there was a span of 11 bases. The CDR3 bases are TGCGCCAGCAGCCCGGCGGCGCGCTACGAGCAGTACTTC. Amino acid sequence: CASSPAARYEQYF.

The chain employs TRBV12-2 and TRBJ1-4; the table assigns TRBD1, which was not confirmed against the DNA. TRBV12-2 represents a pseudogene. CDR3 size: 13 residues. The DNA of the CDR3 is TGTGCAAGTCGCTTCCATCAGAACGAAAAACTGTTTTTT. Protein: CASRFHQNEKLFF.

This rearrangement joins TRBV28 to TRBJ2-7; D gene unclear. The CDR3 runs 12 residues. Trimming stripped 5 bases from V and 6 bases from J, with 11 bases between. Per germline, CDR1 MDHEN and CDR2 SYDVKM. CDR3 coding DNA: TGTGCCAGCAGTCCCCGGCGAGGCGAGCAGTACTTC. Translated: CASSPRRGEQYF. The full variable domain, its missing parts supplied by reference TRBV28 and TRBJ2-7, is DVKVTQSSRYLVKRTGEKVFLECVQDMDHENMFWYRQDPGLGLRLIYFSYDVKMKEKGDIPEGYSVSREKKERFSLILESASTNQTSMYLCASSPRRGEQYFGPGTRLTVT.